Below, 10 T cell receptor beta chains from the same sample are listed, as sequenced in a study of blood T cells in healthy people across ages. A J-beta primer mix and a sample-barcoded 5' primer were used in a second PCR of about 7 to 11 cycles. TCRdb recomputed calls from the 5' RACE reads with MiXCR, one row per CDR3 protein. This table holds hundreds of thousands of distinct CDR3 sequences, over 45% found once. The sequencing input was blood. The receptors derive from an older woman in good health.

The genes are TRBV7-6 and TRBJ1-1; no firm D call. This CDR3 is built from 14 residues. Germline loops: CDR1 SGHVS, CDR2 FNYEAQ. Trimming took 1 base from V and 7 from J, leaving 13 bases between them. The CDR3 DNA reads TGTGCCAGCAGCTTAGTCCTAGGGAGTGGTGAAGCTTTCTTT. This gives the protein CASSLVLGSGEAFF.

This clonotype has only a few counts. The chain combines TRBV4-2 with TRBJ1-2; 8 bases agree with TRBD1. Losses at the gene ends were 3 bases for V and 4 bases for J; bases not matched to a gene: 7. CDR1 and CDR2 (germline): LGHNA, YNFKEQ. This CDR3 is built from 15 residues. For the CDR3, the DNA is TGTGCCAGCAGCCAGCCCAGTGACAGGGGCTATGGCTACACCTTC. This encodes CASSQPSDRGYGYTF.

This clonotype was detected once. The chain uses TRBV7-2 and TRBJ2-3; D remains unclear. V gave up 5 bases and J gave up 0 bases, with 9 bases separating them. Per the germline V gene, CDR1 is SGHTA and CDR2 is FQGNSA. The CDR3 extends over 14 amino acids. The CDR3 nucleotides read TGTGCCAGCAGCCCCGAGTGGAGCACAGATACGCAGTATTTT. Amino acids: CASSPEWSTDTQYF.

As DNA, the CDR3 is TGTGCCAGCAGTCCCCCAGTGACCTCTGGGGCCAACGTCCTGACTTTC. Its translation is CASSPPVTSGANVLTF. This chain links TRBV28 with TRBJ2-6; D call uncertain. Germline loops: CDR1 MDHEN, CDR2 SYDVKM. Trimming cost V 5 bases and J 0 bases, with 11 bases left between them. The CDR3 spans 16 residues.

This rearrangement joins TRBV12-3 or TRBV12-4 to TRBJ2-6; D uncertain. The V end was cut by 2 bases, the J end by 4 bases, with 9 bases between. This CDR3 spans 15 amino acids. In nucleotides, the CDR3 is TGTGCCAGCAGTTTATGGACGGCCGGGGCCAACGTCCTGACTTTC. Amino acid sequence: CASSLWTAGANVLTF.

This clonotype was seen a few times. This chain links TRBV4-2 with TRBJ1-1; TRBD1 matches at 7 bases. The V gene's germline CDR1 is LGHNA and CDR2 YNFKEQ. The CDR3 is 15 residues long. With V trimmed by 1 base and J by 2 bases, 4 bases remained unmatched. The CDR3 coding sequence is TGTGCCAGCAGCCAAGGACAGGGAATAAACACTGAAGCTTTCTTT. Translated: CASSQGQGINTEAFF.

The gene calls are TRBV2 and TRBJ2-5; 10 positions agree with TRBD2. V shed 10 bases, J shed 11 bases, and the junction held 13 bases outside the gene matches. The germline CDR1 and CDR2 sequences are SNHLY and FYNNEI. This CDR3 comprises 13 residues. CDR3 protein: CATPGLARDEQYF. The CDR3 coding sequence is TGTGCCACCCCGGGACTAGCGAGGGATGAGCAGTACTTC.

The table lists this clonotype with a count of one. The chain has TRBV29-1 and TRBJ2-1; the D is unclear. In germline, CDR1 is SQVTM, CDR2 ANQGSEA. CDR3 length: 13 residues. V gave up 5 bases and J gave up 0 bases, with 8 bases separating them. The CDR3 reads CSVPDSSYNEQFF. The DNA of the CDR3 is TGCAGCGTTCCCGATAGCTCCTACAATGAGCAGTTCTTC.

This clonotype showed up just once. This chain links TRBV28 with TRBJ1-2; 10 bases are shared with TRBD1. V lost 4 bases, J lost 7 bases, and 9 bases stayed unmatched. The CDR3 has 15 residues. Germline V gives CDR1 MDHEN, CDR2 SYDVKM. The DNA of the CDR3 is TGTGCCAGCAGTTCCTCAGGACAGGGGGTGGTTGGCTACACCTTC. This sequence encodes CASSSSGQGVVGYTF.

V and J are TRBV12-3 or TRBV12-4 and TRBJ1-6, with TRBD1 matching 9 bases. This CDR3 is 15 amino acids long. V was clipped by 6 bases and J by 6 bases; unmatched bases: 6. CDR3 DNA: TGTGCCAGCAGACGGACAGGGGTGGCTAATTCACCCCTCCACTTT. Translating gives CASRRTGVANSPLHF.